The clone carrying this T cell receptor beta chain has just one count. Its matching antigen is unknown. This sample stems from a study of beta chain features in type 1 diabetes. Every isolated RNA sample was fully reverse transcribed, so sequencing captured expressed TCRB transcripts. Here immunoSEQ multiplex PCR was the method, and the copy in TCRdb shows in-frame clones only, minus some. The data contain fewer than 20,000 clones, around three quarters of them singletons. Findings and caveats of the study: A pattern of fewer insertions and more deletions at VDJ junctions was seen in type 1 diabetes patients. The study found moderately but significantly shorter TCRB CDR3s in all four CD4+ subsets of Type 1 diabetes patients. Among patients, naive, central memory and Treg TCRB repertoires appeared more similar than among healthy donors.

The source of this sequence is a man between 25 and 39 years old with type 1 diabetes. Input material: Tregs from blood.

The CDR3 protein is CASSLSGPLSDTQYF. CDR3 DNA sequence: TGTGCCAGCAGCTTAAGCGGGCCCCTTTCAGATACGCAGTATTTT. This chain connects TRBV2 to TRBJ2-3, with D perhaps matching TRBD2 (6 bases). V was trimmed by 6 bases and J by 4 bases, leaving 17 bases between them. The CDR3 has 15 residues. Germline assignment: CDR1 SNHLY and CDR2 FYNNEI.